The present T cell receptor (beta chain) was sequenced within a study of metastatic and nonmetastatic thyroid tumors. Study details: Repertoire comparison spanned blood and tumor or nodule tissue of malignant and benign thyroid patients. Whole-study results and caveats: Malignant thyroid tumors reportedly exceeded benign nodules significantly in TCR beta diversity, with the difference appearing in blood and tumor.

As handled by the study authors: Differences in CDR3 between clinicopathological groups were drawn on to build a classifier intended to discriminate distant-metastatic papillary thyroid cancer patients. With MiXCR, TCRdb reprocessed the PCR reads. The V and J calls shown here were made by TCRdb, not taken from the authors' results. The sample shows some 6,000 clones, roughly 25% of them seen only once. Concerning this clone itself: Its antigen is unknown.

Trimming removed 0 bases from V and 6 bases from J, with 12 bases in between. Germline CDR1 and CDR2: DFQATT and SNEGSKA (reference sequence). The CDR3 sequence is 15 residues long. Ahead of thyroid surgery, no patient had received treatment of any kind. The material sequenced was adjacent normal tissue. The origin of this receptor is a male donor with papillary thyroid cancer or a benign thyroid nodule (not recorded which). Some clones in this sample may be carry-over from other donors' samples. This sequence joins TRBV20-1 and TRBJ1-6; a possible D gene is TRBD1 (5 bases). CDR3 nucleotides: TGCAGTGCTAGAGATGGTGGGGCAGGTAATTCACCCCTCCACTTT. The encoded protein is CSARDGGAGNSPLHF.